These T cell receptor beta chains were read from a single sample in a study of PD-1 blockade in classical Hodgkin lymphoma. Profiled with immunoSEQ multiplex PCR; TCRdb holds only in-frame clones, not every one. The sample shows nearly 25,000 clones, about four fifths of them seen only once. The specimen was peripheral blood mononuclear cells (PBMCs), collected before the second cycle of nivolumab. The receptors were sampled from a human donor with classical Hodgkin lymphoma. Each CDR3 is given with its conserved first and last residue. The D gene is left open where the match is weak. Expanded clones get a size class; other rows say once, few or many, or leave the size out.

J gene: TRBJ1-1
D gene: -
V gene: TRBV6-6
clone size: once
CDR3 DNA: TGTGCCAGCAGTTACCCCCGGACGGCTGAAGCTTTCTTT
CDR3 protein: CASSYPRTAEAFF

J gene: TRBJ2-7
D gene: -
V gene: TRBV2
clone size: -
CDR3 DNA: TGTGCCAGCAGGGGACGGCCATCCTACGAGCAGTACTTC
CDR3 protein: CASRGRPSYEQYF

J gene: TRBJ1-1
D gene: TRBD1
V gene: TRBV11-2
clone size: -
CDR3 DNA: TGTGCCAGCAGCTCCCAGGGGGGGTGGACTGAAGCTTTCTTT
CDR3 protein: CASSSQGGWTEAFF

J gene: TRBJ2-1
D gene: -
V gene: TRBV28
clone size: once
CDR3 DNA: TGTGCCAGCAATAGAATGGGCGGGCTTAGAAATGAGCAGTTCTTC
CDR3 protein: CASNRMGGLRNEQFF

J gene: TRBJ1-3
D gene: -
V gene: TRBV6-1
clone size: few
CDR3 DNA: TGTGCCAGCAGTGAAGCCTCGTCAGGCTCTGGAAACACCATATATTTT
CDR3 protein: CASSEASSGSGNTIYF

J gene: TRBJ2-1
D gene: -
V gene: TRBV5-6
clone size: -
CDR3 DNA: TGTGCCAGCGGAAAAGAGTTGGAGCAGTTCTTC
CDR3 protein: CASGKELEQFF

J gene: TRBJ1-6
D gene: TRBD1
V gene: TRBV27
clone size: -
CDR3 DNA: TGTGCCAGCAGTGCCGGGACAGGGGGTGGGTCACCCCTCCACTTT
CDR3 protein: CASSAGTGGGSPLHF

J gene: TRBJ2-7
D gene: -
V gene: TRBV6-1
clone size: -
CDR3 DNA: TGTGCCAGCCCATTTGAGAGCGAGCAGTACTTC
CDR3 protein: CASPFESEQYF

J gene: TRBJ2-7
D gene: -
V gene: TRBV30
clone size: large
CDR3 DNA: TGTGCCTGGAGTGGGACAGTCATAGGGACCTACGAGCAGTACTTC
CDR3 protein: CAWSGTVIGTYEQYF

J gene: TRBJ2-7
D gene: TRBD1
V gene: TRBV19
clone size: -
CDR3 DNA: TGTGCCAGTAGTTACAGGGGTGATGAGCAGTACTTC
CDR3 protein: CASSYRGDEQYF

J gene: TRBJ1-5
D gene: TRBD1
V gene: TRBV5-6
clone size: -
CDR3 DNA: TGTGCCAGCAGCTTGGGGACAGGGGGATTGGGCCAGCCCCAGCATTTT
CDR3 protein: CASSLGTGGLGQPQHF

J gene: TRBJ2-1
D gene: TRBD2
V gene: TRBV10-1
clone size: -
CDR3 DNA: TGCGCCAGCAGTGAGCATATAGCGGGGGGGTCCTACAATGAGCAGTTCTTC
CDR3 protein: CASSEHIAGGSYNEQFF

J gene: TRBJ2-7
D gene: -
V gene: TRBV4-1
clone size: few
CDR3 DNA: TGCGCCAGCAGCCAAGAATACCCCTTTGAGCAGTACTTC
CDR3 protein: CASSQEYPFEQYF

J gene: TRBJ1-4
D gene: -
V gene: TRBV7-2
clone size: once
CDR3 DNA: TGTGCCAGCAGCTTAGAGAGGGCTAATGAAAAACTGTTTTTT
CDR3 protein: CASSLERANEKLFF

J gene: TRBJ2-2
D gene: TRBD1
V gene: TRBV29-1
clone size: -
CDR3 DNA: TGCAGCGTTGGAGAGGGGGCAACCGGGGAGCTGTTTTTT
CDR3 protein: CSVGEGATGELFF

J gene: TRBJ2-2
D gene: TRBD2
V gene: TRBV18
clone size: -
CDR3 DNA: TGTGCCAGCTCACCACGAGCGGGAGGGTCCACCGGGGAGCTGTTTTTT
CDR3 protein: CASSPRAGGSTGELFF

J gene: TRBJ1-6
D gene: -
V gene: TRBV28
clone size: -
CDR3 DNA: TGTGCCAGCAGGCGGCGGCGGAATTCACCCCTCCACTTT
CDR3 protein: CASRRRRNSPLHF

J gene: TRBJ1-1
D gene: -
V gene: TRBV28
clone size: -
CDR3 DNA: TGTGCCAGCAGTTTAAGGGGTACAGCTTTCTTT
CDR3 protein: CASSLRGTAFF

J gene: TRBJ2-5
D gene: -
V gene: TRBV10-1
clone size: few
CDR3 DNA: TGCGCCAGCAGTGAGTCAGGGGGAGAGACCCAGTACTTC
CDR3 protein: CASSESGGETQYF

J gene: TRBJ1-6
D gene: -
V gene: TRBV28
clone size: once
CDR3 DNA: TGTGCCACCCGGGGGCAGCCACCCCTCCACTTT
CDR3 protein: CATRGQPPLHF

J gene: TRBJ1-2
D gene: -
V gene: TRBV6-6
clone size: -
CDR3 DNA: TGTGCCAGCAGTTATACCTCCGGCGGGGGATCCCATGGCTACACCTTC
CDR3 protein: CASSYTSGGGSHGYTF

J gene: TRBJ2-1
D gene: -
V gene: TRBV9
clone size: -
CDR3 DNA: TGTGCCAGCAGCGTAGCGGGGGAGCCGGAAAATGAGCAGTTCTTC
CDR3 protein: CASSVAGEPENEQFF

J gene: TRBJ2-3
D gene: -
V gene: TRBV4-1
clone size: -
CDR3 DNA: TGCGCCAGCAGCCAAGTTGTCACATCTAGCACAGATACGCAGTATTTT
CDR3 protein: CASSQVVTSSTDTQYF

J gene: TRBJ2-2
D gene: -
V gene: TRBV19
clone size: few
CDR3 DNA: TGTGCCAGTAGCAACGGGATTAACACCGGGGAGCTGTTTTTT
CDR3 protein: CASSNGINTGELFF

J gene: TRBJ2-1
D gene: TRBD1
V gene: TRBV5-1
clone size: once
CDR3 DNA: TGCGCCAGCAGCTCGCTGACCGGGACAGGGACCAATGAGCAGTTCTTC
CDR3 protein: CASSSLTGTGTNEQFF

J gene: TRBJ1-3
D gene: -
V gene: TRBV15
clone size: -
CDR3 DNA: TGTGCCACCAGCAGAGATCTGGGGTTTGCTGGAAACACCATATATTTT
CDR3 protein: CATSRDLGFAGNTIYF

J gene: TRBJ1-2
D gene: TRBD1
V gene: TRBV30
clone size: large
CDR3 DNA: TGTGCTACGGGGGGACAGGCGAAGATAAACTATGGCTACACCTTC
CDR3 protein: CATGGQAKINYGYTF

J gene: TRBJ2-2
D gene: -
V gene: TRBV11-2
clone size: -
CDR3 DNA: TGTGCCAGCAGCTTGCGCGCCGGGGAGCTGTTTTTT
CDR3 protein: CASSLRAGELFF

J gene: TRBJ2-1
D gene: TRBD2
V gene: TRBV11-3
clone size: -
CDR3 DNA: TGTGCCAGCAGCTTACAGACTAGCGGGTTTGGTAATGAGCAGTTCTTC
CDR3 protein: CASSLQTSGFGNEQFF

J gene: TRBJ2-7
D gene: -
V gene: TRBV7-8
clone size: -
CDR3 DNA: TGTGCCAGCAGCTTAACGGGCGGGGCCGAGCAGTACTTC
CDR3 protein: CASSLTGGAEQYF

J gene: TRBJ1-5
D gene: -
V gene: TRBV6-8
clone size: -
CDR3 DNA: TGTGCCAGCAGTTACTCGAGCGGGAGATGCAATCAGCCCCAGCATTTT
CDR3 protein: CASSYSSGRCNQPQHF

J gene: TRBJ1-3
D gene: -
V gene: TRBV14
clone size: once
CDR3 DNA: TGTGCCAGCAGCCAAGAGCAGCTTCGTTCGCCTGGAAACACCATATATTTT
CDR3 protein: CASSQEQLRSPGNTIYF

J gene: TRBJ1-5
D gene: -
V gene: TRBV30
clone size: -
CDR3 DNA: TGTGCCTGGAGTGTATTGGACGCCAATCAGCCCCAGCATTTT
CDR3 protein: CAWSVLDANQPQHF

J gene: TRBJ1-1
D gene: -
V gene: TRBV6-1
clone size: -
CDR3 DNA: TGTGCCAGCAGTGATTTGAGGATACCGGCTTTCTTT
CDR3 protein: CASSDLRIPAFF

J gene: TRBJ1-2
D gene: -
V gene: TRBV4-2
clone size: -
CDR3 DNA: TGTGCCAGCAGCCAAGATAGATCCTCAGGGGACTATGGCTACACCTTC
CDR3 protein: CASSQDRSSGDYGYTF

J gene: TRBJ2-1
D gene: TRBD2
V gene: TRBV30
clone size: -
CDR3 DNA: TGTGCCTACCTTGGCGGGAGGGGCAATGAGCAGTTCTTC
CDR3 protein: CAYLGGRGNEQFF

J gene: TRBJ1-1
D gene: -
V gene: TRBV4-1
clone size: -
CDR3 DNA: TGCGCCAGCAGCCTTAGGTGGCCCCCAATACCCCAGGGCGGATACGCTGAAGCTTTCTTT
CDR3 protein: CASSLRWPPIPQGGYAEAFF

J gene: TRBJ2-7
D gene: -
V gene: TRBV7-8
clone size: -
CDR3 DNA: TGTGCCAGCAGCTTAGGTAGCGGCTTGTCGGGAGAGCAGTACTTC
CDR3 protein: CASSLGSGLSGEQYF

J gene: TRBJ1-5
D gene: TRBD1
V gene: TRBV11-2
clone size: -
CDR3 DNA: TGTGCCAGCAGCCAGGGGACAGGCCCCTTACTCAATCAGCCCCAGCATTTT
CDR3 protein: CASSQGTGPLLNQPQHF

J gene: TRBJ2-3
D gene: TRBD2
V gene: TRBV27
clone size: few
CDR3 DNA: TGTGCCAGCAGTGGCGGGGGGCCGGATACGCAGTATTTT
CDR3 protein: CASSGGGPDTQYF

J gene: TRBJ1-2
D gene: TRBD1
V gene: TRBV30
clone size: -
CDR3 DNA: TGTGCCTGGAGTGCCCAGACAGGGTCGAACTACTATGGCTACACCTTC
CDR3 protein: CAWSAQTGSNYYGYTF

J gene: TRBJ1-5
D gene: -
V gene: TRBV28
clone size: -
CDR3 DNA: TGTGCCAGCAGGGCCGTAGATCAGCCCCAGCATTTT
CDR3 protein: CASRAVDQPQHF

J gene: TRBJ2-7
D gene: -
V gene: TRBV29-1
clone size: -
CDR3 DNA: TGCAGCGTTGAAGCCCCTGGGGCCTACGAGCAGTACTTC
CDR3 protein: CSVEAPGAYEQYF